This T cell receptor (beta chain) was captured in a study of blood T cell repertoires in COVID-19 (TCRdb year 2020). Study-level background: The collaborator samples originated in the United States, Italy and Spain and spanned the acute and convalescent phases of COVID-19. The sample metadata nearly always contained a de-identified subject ID, COVID-19 status, age in years and sex. The repertoires were released in a freely available public database intended as a resource for research on the immune response to SARS-CoV-2. Samples were obtained from the ongoing ImmuneRACE study (first 160 participants) and from about 1,300 subjects provided by 6 global collaborators. HLA class I and class II types, where available, came from metadata supplied by the sample provider rather than from assay-based typing. Deeply sampled blood TCRbeta repertoires from subjects exposed to, actively infected with, or recovered from COVID-19 were included in the dataset. The material from the prospective study consisted of cDNA or gDNA derived from T cells, B-cell-depleted T cells, or PBMCs.

Each collaborating institution followed its own protocols to collect whole blood in K2EDTA tubes. Collaborator samples were shipped for TCRbeta analysis as frozen whole blood, isolated PBMCs, or DNA extracted from either sample type. As concerns this clone: It has no known antigen specificity. Qualities for individual bases were not recorded, and no much larger clone is one base off.

Points the paper makes about the study in general: Clinical and demographic metadata were provided uncurated, with the amount varying by source and participant.

TCRbeta CDR3 regions were amplified from genomic DNA by means of the immunoSEQ Assay, a bias-controlled multiplex PCR. Under the source paper's analysis protocol: The number of nucleated cells in each sample was estimated from the amplification of reference gene primers within the assay. Sequence reads were collapsed and filtered to measure the absolute abundance of every unique TCRbeta CDR3 rearrangement. For each sample, productive Simpson clonality was calculated by taking the square root of Simpson's diversity index across productive rearrangements. TCRdb's version of the immuneACCESS table is confined to in-frame rearrangements and falls short of the full clone set. An unresolved V gene accounts for under half of the shortfall where checked; the remainder is of unknown origin. The DNA gave D and trimming, while V, J and clone size come from that table. The table for this sample lists about 150,000 clones; more than 70% of them were counted only once. Of the sample, about 5% is held by the ten largest clones.

The CDR3 goes from the cysteine to the phenylalanine over 13 residues. Only CDR3 DNA remains: 39 bases, in frame from the first base. Via the germline V gene, CDR1 is ENHRY and CDR2 SYGVKD. V sheds 4 bases and J sheds 3 bases, leaving 7 bases between their ends. Sequencing was carried out using peripheral blood. The V and J segments used are TRBV10-3 and TRBJ1-5; TRBD1 is perhaps the D gene, given 6 matching bases. The sequence came from a woman in her fifties or sixties with acute or convalescent COVID-19. The DNA is TGTGCCATCAGTGCAGGGGACAATCAGCCCCAGCATTTT. The encoded protein is CAISAGDNQPQHF.